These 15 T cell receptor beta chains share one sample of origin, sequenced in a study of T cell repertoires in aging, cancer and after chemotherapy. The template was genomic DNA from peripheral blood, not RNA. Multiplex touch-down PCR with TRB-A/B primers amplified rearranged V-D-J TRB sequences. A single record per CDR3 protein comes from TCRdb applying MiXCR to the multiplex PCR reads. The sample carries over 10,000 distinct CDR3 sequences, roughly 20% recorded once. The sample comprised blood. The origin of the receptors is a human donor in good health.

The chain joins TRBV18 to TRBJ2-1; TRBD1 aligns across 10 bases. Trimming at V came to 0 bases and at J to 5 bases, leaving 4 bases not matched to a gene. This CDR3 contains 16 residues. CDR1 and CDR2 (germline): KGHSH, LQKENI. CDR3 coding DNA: TGTGCCAGCTCACCACCTACGGGACAGGGGAACAATGAGCAGTTCTTC. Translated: CASSPPTGQGNNEQFF.

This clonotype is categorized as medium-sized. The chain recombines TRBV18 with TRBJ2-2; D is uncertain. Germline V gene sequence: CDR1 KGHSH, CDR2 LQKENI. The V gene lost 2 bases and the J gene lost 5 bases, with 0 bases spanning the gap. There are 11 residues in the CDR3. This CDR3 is CASSPTGELFF. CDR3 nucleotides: TGTGCCAGCTCACCAACCGGGGAGCTGTTTTTT.

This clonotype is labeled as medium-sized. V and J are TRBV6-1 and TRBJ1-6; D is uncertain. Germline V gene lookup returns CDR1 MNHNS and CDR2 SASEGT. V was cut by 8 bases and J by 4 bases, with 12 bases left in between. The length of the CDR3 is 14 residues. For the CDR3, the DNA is TGTGCCAGCTCCACCAGTTCATATAATTCACCCCTCCACTTT. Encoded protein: CASSTSSYNSPLHF.

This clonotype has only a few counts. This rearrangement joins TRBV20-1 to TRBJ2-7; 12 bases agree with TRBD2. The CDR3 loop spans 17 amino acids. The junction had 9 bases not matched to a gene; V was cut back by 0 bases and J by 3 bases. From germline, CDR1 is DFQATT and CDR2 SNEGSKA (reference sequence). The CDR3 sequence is CSARDNPGLAGYYEQYF. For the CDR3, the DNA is TGCAGTGCTAGAGATAATCCAGGACTAGCGGGGTACTACGAGCAGTACTTC.

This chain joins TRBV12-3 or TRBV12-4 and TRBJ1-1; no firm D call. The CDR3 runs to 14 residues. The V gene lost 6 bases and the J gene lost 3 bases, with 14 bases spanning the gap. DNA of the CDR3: TGTGCCAGCAGCCAGGAGGTCTCGGACACTGAAGCTTTCTTT. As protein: CASSQEVSDTEAFF.

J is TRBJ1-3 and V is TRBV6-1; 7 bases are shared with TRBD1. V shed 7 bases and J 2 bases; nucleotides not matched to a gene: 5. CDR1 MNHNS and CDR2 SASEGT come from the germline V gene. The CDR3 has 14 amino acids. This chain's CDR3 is CASIYRGAGNTIYF. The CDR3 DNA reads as TGTGCCAGCATTTACAGGGGAGCTGGAAACACCATATATTTT.

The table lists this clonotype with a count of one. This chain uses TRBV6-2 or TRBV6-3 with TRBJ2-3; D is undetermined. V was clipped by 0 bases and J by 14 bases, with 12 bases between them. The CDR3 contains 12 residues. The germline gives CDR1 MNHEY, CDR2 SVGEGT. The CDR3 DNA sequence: TGTGCCAGCAGTTACTCCTACGACCTACGGTATTTT. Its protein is CASSYSYDLRYF.

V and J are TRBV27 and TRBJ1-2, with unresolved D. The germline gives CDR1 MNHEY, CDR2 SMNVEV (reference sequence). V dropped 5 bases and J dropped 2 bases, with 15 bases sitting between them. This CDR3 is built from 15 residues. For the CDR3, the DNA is TGTGCCAGCAGTCCGGACGCCCGGGCCAACTATGGCTACACCTTC. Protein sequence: CASSPDARANYGYTF.

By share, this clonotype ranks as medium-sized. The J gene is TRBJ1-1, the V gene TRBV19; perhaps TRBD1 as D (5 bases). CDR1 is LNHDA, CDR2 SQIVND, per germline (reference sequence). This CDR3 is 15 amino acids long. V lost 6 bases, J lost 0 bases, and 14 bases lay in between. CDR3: CASRGTGALNTEAFF. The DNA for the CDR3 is TGTGCCAGTAGGGGGACGGGAGCCTTGAACACTGAAGCTTTCTTT.

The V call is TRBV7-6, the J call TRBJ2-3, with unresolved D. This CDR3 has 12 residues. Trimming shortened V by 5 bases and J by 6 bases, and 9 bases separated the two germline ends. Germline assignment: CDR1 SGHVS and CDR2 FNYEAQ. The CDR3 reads CASSRNSDTQYF. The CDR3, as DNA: TGTGCCAGCAGCCGTAACTCGGATACGCAGTATTTT.

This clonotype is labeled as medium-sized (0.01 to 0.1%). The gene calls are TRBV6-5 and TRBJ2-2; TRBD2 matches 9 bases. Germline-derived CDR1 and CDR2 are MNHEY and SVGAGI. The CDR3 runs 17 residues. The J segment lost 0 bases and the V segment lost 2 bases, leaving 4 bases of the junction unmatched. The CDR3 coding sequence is TGTGCCAGCAGTTACGCGGGGGGGCCGGCGAACACCGGGGAGCTGTTTTTT. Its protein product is CASSYAGGPANTGELFF.

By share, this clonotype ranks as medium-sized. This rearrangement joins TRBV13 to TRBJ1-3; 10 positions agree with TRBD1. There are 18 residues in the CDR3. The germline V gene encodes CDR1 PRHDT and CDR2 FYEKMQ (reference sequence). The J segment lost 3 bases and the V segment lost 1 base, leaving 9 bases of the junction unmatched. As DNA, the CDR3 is TGTGCCAGCAGCTTAGCGGGACAGGGGAGGACTTATGGAAACACCATATATTTT. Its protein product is CASSLAGQGRTYGNTIYF. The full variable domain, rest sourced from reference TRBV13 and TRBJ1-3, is AAGVIQSPRHLIKEKRETATLKCYPIPRHDTVYWYQQGPGQDPQFLISFYEKMQSDKGSIPDRFSAQQFSDYHSELNMSSLELGDSALYFCASSLAGQGRTYGNTIYFGEGSWLTVV.

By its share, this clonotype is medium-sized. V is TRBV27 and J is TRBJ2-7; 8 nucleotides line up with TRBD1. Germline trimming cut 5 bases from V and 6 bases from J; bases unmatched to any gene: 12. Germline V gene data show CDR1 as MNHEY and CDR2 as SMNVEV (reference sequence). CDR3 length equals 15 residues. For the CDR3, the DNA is TGTGCCAGCAGTCCGTTGGACAGGGCGGGATTCGAGCAGTACTTC. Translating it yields CASSPLDRAGFEQYF.

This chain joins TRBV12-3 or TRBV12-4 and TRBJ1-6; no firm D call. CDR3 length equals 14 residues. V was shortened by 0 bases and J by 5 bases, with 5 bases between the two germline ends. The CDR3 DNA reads TGTGCCAGCAGTTTAGCCGGGGATAATTCACCCCTCCACTTT. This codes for CASSLAGDNSPLHF.

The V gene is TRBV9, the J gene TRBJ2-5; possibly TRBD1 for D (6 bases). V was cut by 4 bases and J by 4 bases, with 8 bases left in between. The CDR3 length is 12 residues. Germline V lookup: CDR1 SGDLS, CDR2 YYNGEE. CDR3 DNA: TGTGCCAGCAGCAGCAGGGGAGAGACCCAGTACTTC. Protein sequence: CASSSRGETQYF.